The 26 T cell receptor beta chains below all came from one sample that was sequenced in a study of blood T cell repertoires in COVID-19. Sequencing was performed with immunoSEQ multiplex PCR; in TCRdb, only in-frame clones are kept and a portion is missing. The table shows 100,000 to 150,000 clones, with around three quarters occurring only once. The source material was peripheral blood. These receptors were taken from a woman aged 65 to 85 with acute or convalescent COVID-19.

The chain couples TRBV6-6 to TRBJ1-1; the D is unclear. Germline assignment: CDR1 MNHNY and CDR2 SVGAGI (reference sequence). Between the trimmed V and J ends, which lost 4 bases and 2 bases, there was a span of 11 bases. This CDR3 contains 14 residues. CDR3 nucleotide sequence: TGTGCCAGCAGTTTCCGTACAGCTAACACTGAAGCTTTCTTT. Translating it yields CASSFRTANTEAFF.

The V call is TRBV7-2, the J call TRBJ1-5; D not certain. The CDR3 contains 13 residues. From germline, CDR1 is SGHTA and CDR2 FQGNSA. Trimming pared 8 bases from V and 2 bases from J, leaving 10 bases between. CDR3 protein: CASGSGGNQPQHF. Here the CDR3 DNA reads TGTGCCAGCGGGTCGGGTGGCAATCAGCCCCAGCATTTT.

The genes are TRBV4-1 and TRBJ2-3; tentative D call: TRBD2 (6 bases). The CDR3 is made up of 14 amino acids. Per the germline V gene, CDR1 is MGHRA and CDR2 is YSYEKL. With 4 bases removed from V and 2 bases from J, the gap between germline ends came to 10 bases. As DNA, the CDR3 is TGCGCCAGCAGCCCACGGACTAACACAGATACGCAGTATTTT. The encoded protein is CASSPRTNTDTQYF.

This clone was counted a few times. This chain connects TRBV19 to TRBJ2-3, with 8 nucleotides matching TRBD1. This CDR3 contains 16 residues. The V gene end was trimmed by 1 base and the J gene end by 5 bases; junction bases not matched to a gene: 8. From germline, CDR1 is LNHDA and CDR2 SQIVND (reference sequence). The CDR3 protein is CASSIAPDRVRDTQYF. The CDR3 coding sequence is TGTGCCAGTAGTATAGCCCCGGACAGGGTGAGAGATACGCAGTATTTT.

The CDR3 sequence: CASSEQQGAEQYF. The CDR3 DNA is TGTGCCAGCAGCGAGCAACAGGGGGCCGAGCAGTACTTC. The chain has TRBV25-1 and TRBJ2-7; 9 nucleotides agree with TRBD1. The CDR3 covers 13 residues. Germline CDR1 is MGHDK and CDR2 is SYGVNS. Trimming at V came to 6 bases and at J to 6 bases, leaving 6 bases not matched to a gene.

The table lists this clone with a count of one. CDR3 region: CASSREDTQHGYTF. CDR3 nucleotides: TGTGCCAGTAGTAGAGAGGACACCCAGCATGGCTACACCTTC. The chain employs TRBV19 and TRBJ1-2; a weak D match, TRBD1 (5 bases). Germline V gene sequence: CDR1 LNHDA, CDR2 SQIVND (reference sequence). The CDR3 runs 14 residues. Trimming removed 4 bases at V and 6 bases at J, with 15 bases between.

Points on this clone: This clone may be a read error of a much larger clone one base away. The genes are TRBV11-1 and TRBJ2-2; D is ambiguous. The CDR3 is 13 residues long. CDR1 and CDR2 from the germline V gene are SGHAT and FQDESV (reference sequence). The germline V and J ends were trimmed by 3 bases and 4 bases, with 6 bases remaining between them. In DNA, the CDR3 is TGTGCCAGCAGCTTTACTACCACCGGGGAGCTGTTTTTT. Residues: CASSFTTTGELFF. The full variable domain, with the rest looked up from reference TRBV11-1 and TRBJ2-2, is EAEVAQSPRYKITEKSQAVAFWCDPISGHATLYWYRQILGQGPELLVQFQDESVVDDSQLPKDRFSAERLKGVDSTLKIQPAELGDSAMYLCASSFTTTGELFFGEGSRLTVL.

The chain has TRBV6-2 or TRBV6-3 and TRBJ2-5; 11 bases agree with TRBD2. The J segment lost 2 bases and the V segment lost 6 bases, leaving 14 bases of the junction unmatched. Per the germline V gene, CDR1 is MNHEY and CDR2 is SVGEGT. CDR3 size: 18 residues. CDR3: CASSPGTSGMLGQETQYF. As DNA, the CDR3 is TGTGCCAGCAGCCCTGGGACTAGCGGAATGTTGGGACAAGAGACCCAGTACTTC.

The V gene is TRBV7-2, the J gene TRBJ1-2; no reliable D call. Germline V gene lookup returns CDR1 SGHTA and CDR2 FQGNSA. CDR3 length: 15 amino acids. V lost 2 bases and J 3 bases, leaving 13 bases between the germline ends. The CDR3: CASSLNQRGDYGYTF. DNA for the CDR3: TGTGCCAGCAGCTTAAACCAGCGGGGTGACTATGGCTACACCTTC.

This CDR3 reads CASSSGDSSYEQYF. Here the CDR3 DNA reads TGTGCCAGTAGTAGCGGTGATAGCTCCTACGAGCAGTACTTC. V gene TRBV19 combines with J gene TRBJ2-7; D is undetermined. CDR1 and CDR2 (germline): LNHDA, SQIVND (reference sequence). The V and J ends lost 4 bases and 0 bases respectively, with 10 bases between them. CDR3 length: 14 residues.

This rearrangement joins TRBV6-5 to TRBJ2-7, with TRBD2 identical over 8 bases. Germline V gene lookup returns CDR1 MNHEY and CDR2 SVGAGI. There are 15 residues in the CDR3. Unmatched junction bases numbered 12, after V lost 8 bases and J lost 3 bases. The CDR3 DNA reads as TGTGCCAGCGCCTCGGGGGGACTAGAGATCTACGAGCAGTACTTC. Translating it yields CASASGGLEIYEQYF.

The chain has TRBV6-2 or TRBV6-3 and TRBJ1-2; D may be TRBD1 (5 bases). Germline CDR1 reads MNHEY; CDR2 reads SVGEGT. The V gene lost 0 bases and the J gene lost 8 bases, with 19 bases spanning the gap. CDR3 length: 16 amino acids. The CDR3: CASSYSAREGLWGYTF. CDR3 coding DNA: TGTGCCAGCAGTTACTCGGCCAGGGAGGGCCTCTGGGGCTACACCTTC.

This clone was picked up a small number of times. The chain is built from TRBV4-1 and TRBJ2-1; 9 bases are shared with TRBD2. The length of the CDR3 is 19 residues. V gave up 1 base and J gave up 4 bases; unmatched junction bases: 14. The V gene's germline CDR1 is MGHRA and CDR2 YSYEKL. CDR3 coding DNA: TGCGCCAGCAGCCAAGGGGTCCTCAGGGCTAGCGGGATTTACAATGAGCAGTTCTTC. It encodes CASSQGVLRASGIYNEQFF.

This chain links TRBV2 with TRBJ2-1, with 13 bases that match TRBD2. J lost 10 bases, V lost 7 bases, and 10 bases had no gene match. Per the germline V gene, CDR1 is SNHLY and CDR2 is FYNNEI. This CDR3 spans 15 amino acids. The CDR3 DNA sequence: TGTGCCAGCAACCCCGGGACTAGCGGGAAGGGGGAGCAGTTCTTC. Protein: CASNPGTSGKGEQFF.

The chain is built from TRBV5-3 and TRBJ2-1, with 15 positions matching TRBD2. TRBV5-3 is treated as an ORF (open reading frame) with a function not yet certain. This CDR3 spans 16 amino acids. V lost 3 bases to trimming and J lost 3 bases; unmatched junction nucleotides: 1. CDR3: CARSWGLAGGYNEQFF. In nucleotides, the CDR3 is TGTGCCAGAAGCTGGGGACTAGCGGGGGGCTACAATGAGCAGTTCTTC.

V is TRBV6-6 and J is TRBJ2-1; maybe TRBD1 (6 bases). From germline, CDR1 is MNHNY and CDR2 SVGAGI (reference sequence). The CDR3 extends over 15 amino acids. V lost 6 bases and J 4 bases, leaving 16 bases between the germline ends. CDR3 region: CASRQGHSSYNEQFF. The CDR3 DNA reads as TGTGCCAGCAGGCAGGGACACTCCTCGTACAATGAGCAGTTCTTC.

With respect to this clone: A clone one base away is much larger, so this may be a read error. This chain links TRBV27 with TRBJ2-1, with 8 bases identical to TRBD2. The J segment lost 0 bases and the V segment lost 7 bases, leaving 8 bases of the junction unmatched. Germline V CDR1 and CDR2: MNHEY, SMNVEV (reference sequence). There are 16 residues in the CDR3. The CDR3, as DNA: TGTGCCAGCAATTTTGGCGGGACTAGCTCCTACAATGAGCAGTTCTTC. It translates to CASNFGGTSSYNEQFF.

This clone has just one count. The chain recombines TRBV11-2 with TRBJ2-3; 12 nucleotides line up with TRBD2. V trimming: 4 bases; J trimming: 5 bases; junction bases outside the gene matches: 7. Germline V gene sequence: CDR1 SGHAT, CDR2 FQNNGV. CDR3 length: 16 residues. CDR3 nucleotides: TGTGCCAGCAGCTCCCTGACTAGCGGGAGTAGAGATACGCAGTATTTT. This sequence encodes CASSSLTSGSRDTQYF.

The chain links TRBV30 to TRBJ2-2; the match to TRBD1 covers 9 bases. CDR3 length: 14 amino acids. Germline V gives CDR1 GTSNPN, CDR2 SVGIG (reference sequence). V lost 5 bases and J lost 6; bases outside the gene matches: 7. This chain's CDR3 is CAWGLTGGSGELFF. In DNA form, the CDR3 reads TGTGCCTGGGGCTTGACAGGGGGATCCGGGGAGCTGTTTTTT. Complete variable domain (other parts from reference TRBV30 and TRBJ2-2): SQTIHQWPATLVQPVGSPLSLECTVEGTSNPNLYWYRQAAGRGLQLLFYSVGIGQISSEVPQNLSASRPQDRQFILSSKKLLLSDSGFYLCAWGLTGGSGELFFGEGSRLTVL.

This clone showed up just once. The rearrangement uses TRBV5-4 and TRBJ2-7; a possible D gene is TRBD1 (6 bases). The ends were cut back, 4 bases at V and 2 bases at J, with 13 bases in the middle. Looked up from germline, CDR1 is SGHNT and CDR2 is YYREEE (reference sequence). This CDR3 contains 14 residues. The CDR3 DNA is TGTGCCAGCAGCCCAGACAGGAGGACCTACGAGCAGTACTTC. Its translation is CASSPDRRTYEQYF.

The chain recombines TRBV18 with TRBJ1-1; D unresolved. The V end was cut by 0 bases, the J end by 1 base, with 6 bases between. The CDR3 contains 14 residues. CDR1 is KGHSH, CDR2 LQKENI, per germline. This chain's CDR3 is CASSPPRRNTEAFF. The CDR3, as DNA: TGTGCCAGCTCACCACCGAGGAGGAACACTGAAGCTTTCTTT.

The chain has TRBV6-5 and TRBJ2-5; D is uncertain. In germline, CDR1 is MNHEY, CDR2 SVGAGI. V lost 0 bases and J lost 5, with 7 bases in between. The CDR3 is made up of 13 amino acids. Here the CDR3 DNA reads TGTGCCAGCAGTTACTCGAGGTGGGAGACCCAGTACTTC. This gives the protein CASSYSRWETQYF.

The chain combines TRBV19 with TRBJ2-1; no clear D gene. Trimming took 5 bases from V and 6 from J, leaving 5 bases between them. The V gene's germline CDR1 is LNHDA and CDR2 SQIVND (reference sequence). The CDR3 covers 11 residues. The CDR3 is CASSASNEQFF. CDR3 nucleotides: TGTGCCAGTAGTGCTAGCAATGAGCAGTTCTTC.

This clone was counted a single time. The chain is built from TRBV5-1 and TRBJ1-3; D is unresolved. Germline values: CDR1 SGHRS, CDR2 YFSETQ. V lost 1 base and J lost 0, with 5 bases in between. This CDR3 comprises 14 residues. This CDR3 reads CASSLPDSGNTIYF. The CDR3, as DNA: TGCGCCAGCAGCTTGCCAGACTCTGGAAACACCATATATTTT.

This clone has a handful of counts. V and J are TRBV25-1 and TRBJ2-7; no reliable D call. Germline lookup yields CDR1 MGHDK and CDR2 SYGVNS. The CDR3 contains 10 residues. V was cut by 8 bases and J by 5 bases, with 7 bases left in between. DNA for the CDR3: TGTGCCAGCGGCGCGGACGAGCAGTACTTC. Its translation: CASGADEQYF.

This chain joins TRBV2 and TRBJ2-5; D not certain. V was shortened by 6 bases and J by 4 bases, with 15 bases between the two germline ends. The CDR3 length is 14 residues. Germline CDR1 is SNHLY and CDR2 is FYNNEI. CDR3: CASRTYKQGETQYF. The DNA of the CDR3 is TGTGCCAGCAGGACTTACAAGCAAGGAGAGACCCAGTACTTC.